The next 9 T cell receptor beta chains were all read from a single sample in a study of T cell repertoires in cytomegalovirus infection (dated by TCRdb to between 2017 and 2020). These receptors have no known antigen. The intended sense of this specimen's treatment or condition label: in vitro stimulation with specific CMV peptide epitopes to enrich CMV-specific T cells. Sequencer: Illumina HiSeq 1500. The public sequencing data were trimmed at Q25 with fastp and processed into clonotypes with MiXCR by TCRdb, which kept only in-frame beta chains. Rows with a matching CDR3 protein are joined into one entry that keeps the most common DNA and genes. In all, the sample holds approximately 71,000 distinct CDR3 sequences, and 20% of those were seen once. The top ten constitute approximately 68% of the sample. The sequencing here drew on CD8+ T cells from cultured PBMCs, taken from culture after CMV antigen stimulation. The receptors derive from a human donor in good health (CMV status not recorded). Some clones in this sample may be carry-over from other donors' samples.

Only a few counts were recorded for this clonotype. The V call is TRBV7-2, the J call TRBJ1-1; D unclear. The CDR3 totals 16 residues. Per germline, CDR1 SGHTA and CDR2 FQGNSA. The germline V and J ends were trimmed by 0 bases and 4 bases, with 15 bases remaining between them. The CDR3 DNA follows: TGTGCCAGCAGCTTAGCCCCTGGTGAGCCGCGCACTGAAGCTTTCTTT. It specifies CASSLAPGEPRTEAFF.

In nucleotides, the CDR3 is TGCGCCAGCAGCCAAGAGGAGGGATCCACTGAAGCTTTCTTT. This gives the protein CASSQEEGSTEAFF. The J gene is TRBJ1-1, the V gene TRBV4-1; D is uncertain. Trimming took 0 bases from V and 4 from J, leaving 9 bases between them. The CDR3 covers 14 residues. Germline CDR1 is MGHRA and CDR2 is YSYEKL.

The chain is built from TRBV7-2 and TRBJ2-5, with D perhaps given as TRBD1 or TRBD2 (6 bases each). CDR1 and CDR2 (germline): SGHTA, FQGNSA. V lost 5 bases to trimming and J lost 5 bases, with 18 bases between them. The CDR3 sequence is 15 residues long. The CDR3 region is CASSSPGGLRETQYF. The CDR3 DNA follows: TGTGCCAGCAGCAGCCCCGGGGGCCTTCGGGAGACCCAGTACTTC.

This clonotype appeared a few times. This CDR3 is CASSQGRTYEQYF. CDR3 DNA: TGTGCCAGCAGCCAAGGACGCACCTACGAGCAGTACTTC. V usage is TRBV4-2 and J usage is TRBJ2-7; D remains ambiguous. The CDR3 loop spans 13 amino acids. From germline, CDR1 is LGHNA and CDR2 YNFKEQ. The V end was cut by 1 base, the J end by 2 bases, with 6 bases between.

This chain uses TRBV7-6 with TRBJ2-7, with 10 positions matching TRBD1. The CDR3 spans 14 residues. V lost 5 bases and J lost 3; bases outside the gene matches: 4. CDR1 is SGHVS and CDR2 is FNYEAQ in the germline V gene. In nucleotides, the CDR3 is TGTGCCAGCAGCAACGGACAGGGGGACTACGAGCAGTACTTC. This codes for CASSNGQGDYEQYF.

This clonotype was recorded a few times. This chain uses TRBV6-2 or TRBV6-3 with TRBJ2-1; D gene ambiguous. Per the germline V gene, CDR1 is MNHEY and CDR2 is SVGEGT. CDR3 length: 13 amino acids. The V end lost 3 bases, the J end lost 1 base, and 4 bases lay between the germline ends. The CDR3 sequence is CASSYKSYNEQFF. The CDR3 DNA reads TGTGCCAGCAGTTATAAGTCCTACAATGAGCAGTTCTTC.

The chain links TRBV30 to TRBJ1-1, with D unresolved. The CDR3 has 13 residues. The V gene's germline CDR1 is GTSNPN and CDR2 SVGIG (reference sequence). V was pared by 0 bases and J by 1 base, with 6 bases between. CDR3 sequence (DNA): TGTGCCTGGAGTGTTTTCTCGAACACTGAAGCTTTCTTT. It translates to CAWSVFSNTEAFF.

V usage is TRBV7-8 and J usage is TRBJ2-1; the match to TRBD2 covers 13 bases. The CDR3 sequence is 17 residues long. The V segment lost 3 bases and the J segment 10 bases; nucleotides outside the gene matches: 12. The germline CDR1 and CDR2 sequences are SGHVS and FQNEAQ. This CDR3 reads CASSLRTSGGLYGEQFF. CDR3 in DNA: TGTGCCAGCAGCTTGAGGACTAGCGGGGGCTTGTACGGAGAGCAGTTCTTC.

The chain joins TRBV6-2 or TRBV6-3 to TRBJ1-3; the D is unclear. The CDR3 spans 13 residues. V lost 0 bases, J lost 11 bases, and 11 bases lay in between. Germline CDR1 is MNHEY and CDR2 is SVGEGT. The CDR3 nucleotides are TGTGCCAGCAGTTACTCGACGGCAAGTTCCATATATTTT. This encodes CASSYSTASSIYF.